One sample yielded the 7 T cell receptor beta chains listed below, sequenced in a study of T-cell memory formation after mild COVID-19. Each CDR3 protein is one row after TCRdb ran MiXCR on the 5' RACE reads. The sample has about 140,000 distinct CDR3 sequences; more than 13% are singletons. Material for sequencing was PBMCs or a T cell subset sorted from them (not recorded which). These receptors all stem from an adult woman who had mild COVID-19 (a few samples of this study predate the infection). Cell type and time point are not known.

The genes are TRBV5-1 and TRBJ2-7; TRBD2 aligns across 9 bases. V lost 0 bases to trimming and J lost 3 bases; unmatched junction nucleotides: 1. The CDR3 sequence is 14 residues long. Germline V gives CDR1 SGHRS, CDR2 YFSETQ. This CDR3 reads CASSLASGNYEQYF. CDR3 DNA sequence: TGCGCCAGCAGCTTGGCTAGCGGGAACTACGAGCAGTACTTC.

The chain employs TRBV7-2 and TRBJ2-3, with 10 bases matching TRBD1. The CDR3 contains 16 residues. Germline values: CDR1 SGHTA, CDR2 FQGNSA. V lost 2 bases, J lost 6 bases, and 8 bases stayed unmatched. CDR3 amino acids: CASSLYGQGVSDTQYF. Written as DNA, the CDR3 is TGTGCCAGCAGCTTATATGGACAGGGGGTATCTGATACGCAGTATTTT.

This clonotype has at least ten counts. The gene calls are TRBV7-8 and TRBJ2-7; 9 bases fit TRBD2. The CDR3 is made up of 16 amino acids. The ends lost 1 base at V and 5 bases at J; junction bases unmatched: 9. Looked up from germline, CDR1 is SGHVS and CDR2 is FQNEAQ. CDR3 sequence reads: CASSLVLAGNPNEQYF. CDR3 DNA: TGTGCCAGCAGCTTAGTACTAGCGGGTAACCCTAACGAGCAGTACTTC. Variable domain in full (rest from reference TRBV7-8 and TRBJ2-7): GAGVSQSPRYKVAKRGQDVALRCDPISGHVSLFWYQQALGQGPEFLTYFQNEAQLDKSGLPSDRFFAERPEGSVSTLKIQRTQQEDSAVYLCASSLVLAGNPNEQYFGPGTRLTVT.

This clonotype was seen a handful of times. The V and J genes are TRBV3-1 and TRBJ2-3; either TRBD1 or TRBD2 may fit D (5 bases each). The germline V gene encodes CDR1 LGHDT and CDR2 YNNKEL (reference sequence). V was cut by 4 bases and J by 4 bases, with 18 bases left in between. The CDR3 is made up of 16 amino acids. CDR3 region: CASSRTQGRESDTQYF. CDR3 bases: TGTGCCAGCAGCCGGACCCAGGGTCGGGAATCAGATACGCAGTATTTT.

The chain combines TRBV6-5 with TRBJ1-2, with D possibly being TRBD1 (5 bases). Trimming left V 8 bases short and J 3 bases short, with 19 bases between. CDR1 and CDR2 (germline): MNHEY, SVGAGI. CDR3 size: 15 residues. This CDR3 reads CASGEGTPVYYGYTF. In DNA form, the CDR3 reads TGTGCCAGCGGAGAAGGGACCCCTGTTTACTATGGCTACACCTTC.

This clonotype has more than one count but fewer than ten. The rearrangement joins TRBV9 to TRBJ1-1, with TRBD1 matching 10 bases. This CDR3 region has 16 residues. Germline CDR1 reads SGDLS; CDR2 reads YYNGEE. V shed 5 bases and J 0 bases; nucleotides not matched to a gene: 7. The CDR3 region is CASRAPGQGMNTEAFF. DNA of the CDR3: TGTGCCAGCAGGGCTCCGGGACAGGGGATGAACACTGAAGCTTTCTTT.

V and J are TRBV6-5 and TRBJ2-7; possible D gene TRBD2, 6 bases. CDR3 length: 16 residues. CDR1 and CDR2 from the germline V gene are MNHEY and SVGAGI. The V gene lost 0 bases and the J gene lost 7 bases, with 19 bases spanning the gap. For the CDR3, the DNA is TGTGCCAGCAGTTACTCGGCCGGGAGCTCCGCGAGAGAGCAGTACTTC. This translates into CASSYSAGSSAREQYF.